These 3 T cell receptor beta chains were all obtained from the same sample, sequenced in a study of blood T cell repertoires in COVID-19. Using immunoSEQ multiplex PCR, the repertoire was profiled, and TCRdb retains in-frame clones only, with some absent. Of 84,000 or so clones listed, around 80% were seen once; the top ten hold 1.2%. Material for sequencing was peripheral blood. Receptors originate from a woman of 80 years or more with acute or convalescent COVID-19.

This clone was seen only a few times. This chain joins TRBV7-2 and TRBJ2-3; 11 bases line up with TRBD2. This CDR3 contains 15 residues. The germline gives CDR1 SGHTA, CDR2 FQGNSA. With V trimmed by 4 bases and J by 4 bases, 4 bases remained unmatched. The CDR3 here is CASSSLAGGPDTQYF. CDR3 DNA sequence: TGTGCCAGCAGCTCTCTAGCGGGGGGCCCAGATACGCAGTATTTT.

V is TRBV18 and J is TRBJ2-1; 11 bases are shared with TRBD2. V lost 3 bases, J lost 10 bases, and 11 bases stayed unmatched. CDR3 size: 16 residues. The V gene's germline CDR1 is KGHSH and CDR2 LQKENI. The CDR3: CASSPRGLAGGPEQFF. CDR3 DNA: TGTGCCAGCTCACCTCGTGGGCTAGCGGGAGGCCCGGAGCAGTTCTTC.

This rearrangement joins TRBV6-1 to TRBJ2-7; 9 nucleotides agree with TRBD2. The ends lost 8 bases at V and 3 bases at J; junction bases unmatched: 5. Germline V gene sequence: CDR1 MNHNS, CDR2 SASEGT. The CDR3 has 13 residues. The CDR3 region is CASGGAGGYEQYF. CDR3 sequence (DNA): TGTGCCAGCGGTGGAGCGGGAGGCTACGAGCAGTACTTC.